This T cell receptor (beta chain) was captured in a study of cytomegalovirus exposure and HLA in healthy donors. Study conclusions and caveats: DRB1 had the most TCR associations and HLA-C the fewest, a later analysis found, with rates varying by HLA locus. Some V segments (TRBV6-2 and TRBV6-3 among them) were excluded as indistinguishable. It has been reported that TCR beta sequences accurately predicted the HLA-A and HLA-B alleles of most subjects.

The CDR3 sequence is 16 residues long. CDR1 is LNHDA and CDR2 is SQIVND in the germline V gene (reference sequence). Remarks on this clone: Antigen: not known. A read error may produce the germline difference seen at one junction end.

The PCR used 60 Vbeta and 13 Jbeta primers. In the source study's methods: Some 80 million unique TCR beta chains, roughly 12 million shared, were counted in a later analysis. Data came from immunoSEQ multiplex PCR; TCRdb stores just in-frame clones and leaves some out. V and J calls and clone size are copied from that table; D and trimming were computed from the DNA. This listing includes tens of thousands of clones. The clonotype comes from an older woman in good health and CMV-seropositive. Sequencing was carried out using PBMCs. The chain links TRBV19 to TRBJ2-1; D gene unclear. The CDR3 region is CASSSRGSYSDNEQFF. CDR3 sequence (DNA): TGTGCCAGTAGTTCCCGAGGATCATACTCCGACAATGAGCAGTTCTTC.